This is a list of T cell receptor beta chains from one sample in a study of T cell repertoires in cytomegalovirus infection. Each CDR3 protein gets one entry after TCRdb re-called the reads with MiXCR. The sample records some 940,000 distinct CDR3 sequences, approximately 31% being singletons. Their specific antigens are unknown. The sequenced sample was cultured CD8+ T cells from PBMCs, obtained from culture after CMV antigen stimulation. The origin of the receptors is a human donor in good health (CMV status not recorded). Some clones in this sample may be carry-over from other donors' samples. CDR3s include the opening cysteine and the closing phenylalanine or tryptophan. The D gene is left open where the match is weak. Clone size is given for some rows only: seen once, a few or many times, or a class if the clone is expanded.

clone size	D gene	V gene	J gene	CDR3 protein	CDR3 DNA
few	TRBD1	TRBV4-1	TRBJ2-1	CASSQVPGGRNEQFF	TGCGCCAGCAGCCAAGTCCCAGGGGGCAGGAATGAGCAGTTCTTC
few	NA	TRBV6-2/TRBV6-3	TRBJ2-1	CASSYRDYEQFF	TGTGCCAGCAGTTACAGGGATTATGAGCAGTTCTTC
NA	NA	TRBV27	TRBJ1-5	CASSIDGTGASNQPQHF	TGTGCCAGCAGTATAGATGGAACCGGGGCAAGCAATCAGCCCCAGCATTTT
few	NA	TRBV11-2	TRBJ1-1	CASSSGGHTEAFF	TGTGCCAGCAGCTCGGGGGGGCACACTGAAGCTTTCTTT
NA	TRBD1	TRBV19	TRBJ2-7	CASSIGTGPSYEQYF	TGTGCCAGTAGTATAGGGACAGGGCCTTCCTACGAGCAGTACTTC
NA	TRBD2	TRBV6-2/TRBV6-3	TRBJ2-1	CASSYGSAGGYNEQFF	TGTGCCAGCAGTTATGGATCGGCGGGGGGCTACAATGAGCAGTTCTTC
once	TRBD1	TRBV9	TRBJ1-4	CASSPRDSESEKLFF	TGTGCCAGCAGCCCGAGGGACAGCGAGAGTGAAAAACTGTTTTTT
NA	TRBD1	TRBV29-1	TRBJ1-5	CSVGGQGGQPQHF	TGCAGCGTTGGAGGGCAGGGGGGTCAGCCCCAGCATTTT
NA	TRBD2	TRBV6-6	TRBJ2-1	CASSYRTSGGNEQFF	TGTGCCAGCAGTTACAGGACTAGCGGTGGGAATGAGCAGTTCTTC
NA	NA	TRBV6-1	TRBJ1-2	CASSARDYGYTF	TGTGCCAGCAGTGCAAGGGACTATGGCTACACCTTC
NA	NA	TRBV12-3/TRBV12-4	TRBJ1-2	CASSLRGVGGYTF	TGTGCCAGCAGTCTAAGGGGAGTAGGAGGCTACACCTTC
few	TRBD1	TRBV4-2	TRBJ2-5	CASSQTWDRDQETQYF	TGTGCCAGCAGCCAAACCTGGGACAGGGATCAAGAGACCCAGTACTTC